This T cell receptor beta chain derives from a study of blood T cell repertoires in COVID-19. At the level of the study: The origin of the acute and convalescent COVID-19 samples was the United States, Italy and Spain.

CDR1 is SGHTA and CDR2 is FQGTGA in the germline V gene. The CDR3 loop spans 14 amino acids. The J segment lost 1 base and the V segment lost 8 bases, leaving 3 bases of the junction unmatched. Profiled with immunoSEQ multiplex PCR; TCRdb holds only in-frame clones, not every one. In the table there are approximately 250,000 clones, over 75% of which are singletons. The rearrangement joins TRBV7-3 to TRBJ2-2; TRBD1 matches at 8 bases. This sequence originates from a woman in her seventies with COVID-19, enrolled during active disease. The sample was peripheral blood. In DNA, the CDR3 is TGTGCCAGCCGTGACAGGGGGAACACCGGGGAGCTGTTTTTT. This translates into CASRDRGNTGELFF.